The rows below give T cell receptor beta chains drawn from one sample of a study of T cell changes during pregnancy in multiple sclerosis. Sequenced by immunoSEQ multiplex PCR; TCRdb stores in-frame clones only, minus some. The repertoire holds 85,000 to 90,000 clones, with nearly 95% as singletons. The source was peripheral blood, collected after pregnancy. These TCRs come from a female donor in good health, enrolled as a control in a pregnancy study. Both conserved end residues are part of each CDR3. D genes are given only for firm matches. Some rows have no size entry. The others give once, few or many, or a class for an expanded clone.

v_call	j_call	d_call	clone_size	cdr3_nt	cdr3_aa
TRBV11-2	TRBJ2-3	-	-	TGTGCCAGCAGCCAAATCAGGGGCCCAGATACGCAGTATTTT	CASSQIRGPDTQYF
TRBV19	TRBJ2-7	TRBD2	-	TGTGCCAGTAGTATTTTTAGCGGGGCCTCCTACGAGCAGTACTTC	CASSIFSGASYEQYF
TRBV6-7	TRBJ2-1	-	-	TGTGCCACCCGCAGGGGATTTGAGCAGTTCTTC	CATRRGFEQFF
TRBV5-8	TRBJ1-3	TRBD1	-	TGTGCCAGCAGCCGAACCGGGACAGTCTCTGGAAACACCATATATTTT	CASSRTGTVSGNTIYF
TRBV28	TRBJ2-6	TRBD1	-	TGTGCCAGCCGGACAGGGTACTCTGGGGCCAACGTCCTGACTTTC	CASRTGYSGANVLTF
TRBV5-4	TRBJ2-3	TRBD1	-	TGTGCCAGCAGCTCGTCTCCATCGGGACAGAGCACAGATACGCAGTATTTT	CASSSSPSGQSTDTQYF
TRBV6-6	TRBJ2-7	-	once	TGTGCCAGCGCCAGGGACTTTTCCTACGAGCAGTACTTC	CASARDFSYEQYF
TRBV19	TRBJ2-5	-	-	TGTGCCAGTAGTATAGCCTCCGGGTGGGAGACCCAGTACTTC	CASSIASGWETQYF
TRBV6-6	TRBJ2-7	TRBD1	-	TGTGCCAGCAGAGGGCCAGGACAGGGGAATATGGAGCAGTACTTC	CASRGPGQGNMEQYF
TRBV5-8	TRBJ2-3	-	-	TGTGCCAGCAACAAATATACAGGCCCCACAGATACGCAGTATTTT	CASNKYTGPTDTQYF
TRBV6-5	TRBJ2-7	-	-	TGTGCCAGCAGTTACAGTTACTCCCCCTACGAGCAGTACTTC	CASSYSYSPYEQYF
TRBV7-9	TRBJ2-1	TRBD2	once	TGTGCCAGCAGCTCCCTAGCGGGAGACGCCTACAATGAGCAGTTCTTC	CASSSLAGDAYNEQFF
TRBV21-1	TRBJ2-3	-	-	TGTGCCAGGAACAATACAGGGGGCATAGATACGCAGTATTTT	CARNNTGGIDTQYF
TRBV6-5	TRBJ1-4	TRBD1	-	TGTGCCAGCAGAGGAGGGGGCTCTAATGAAAAACTGTTTTTT	CASRGGGSNEKLFF
TRBV5-1	TRBJ2-7	-	-	TGCGCCAGCAGCTTGGCGGAGAACCCCTACGAGCAGTACTTC	CASSLAENPYEQYF
TRBV28	TRBJ2-4	TRBD1	-	TGTGCCAGCAGTTTATGGGGGACAGGGGGCTGGGGGGACAAAAACATTCAGTACTTC	CASSLWGTGGWGDKNIQYF
TRBV2	TRBJ1-5	-	-	TGTGCCAGCAGCCAAGGGAGGGGTAGCAATCAGCCCCAGCATTTT	CASSQGRGSNQPQHF
TRBV6-5	TRBJ2-4	-	-	TGTGCCAGCAGTTACTCGACGGACAGTCACATTCAGTACTTC	CASSYSTDSHIQYF
TRBV14	TRBJ2-1	-	-	TGTGCCAGCAGCCATTTAAAGTCTGGGGCTGAGCAGTTCTTC	CASSHLKSGAEQFF
TRBV7-9	TRBJ2-3	-	-	TGTGCCAGCAGCTTAGTCGGAGATACGCAGTATTTT	CASSLVGDTQYF
TRBV28	TRBJ2-7	-	-	TGTGCCAGCAGTTTTCCCCTCCAGGGGCACTCCTACGAGCAGTACTTC	CASSFPLQGHSYEQYF
TRBV6-1	TRBJ1-2	-	once	TGTGCCAGCATTGGAGGATTGGACTATGGCTACACCTTC	CASIGGLDYGYTF
TRBV27	TRBJ2-1	TRBD2	-	TGTGCCAGCAGTTCATTCCTTTTAGCGGGAAATCACAATGAGCAGTTCTTC	CASSSFLLAGNHNEQFF
TRBV6-6	TRBJ1-5	-	once	TGTGCCAGCAGCCCTACCCCCAAGGGGCGGAATCAGCCCCAGCATTTT	CASSPTPKGRNQPQHF
TRBV5-6	TRBJ1-2	-	-	TGTGCCAGCAGCTTCGAACTCCTGGGGGGGGCCTATGGCTACACCTTC	CASSFELLGGAYGYTF
TRBV2	TRBJ2-7	TRBD2	-	TGTGCCAGCAGTGTCCCCGGGATGGCTAGCGGACCCGAGCAGTACTTC	CASSVPGMASGPEQYF
TRBV5-1	TRBJ2-5	TRBD2	-	TGCGCCAGCAGCTTGTGGGGACTAGCGGGAGAGAGGGAGACCCAGTACTTC	CASSLWGLAGERETQYF
TRBV7-9	TRBJ1-5	TRBD1	-	TGTGCCAGCAGCCTTGGGACAGACTACGGGCCCCAGCATTTT	CASSLGTDYGPQHF
TRBV5-1	TRBJ2-5	-	-	TGCGCCAGCAGCTTGGAGTCGGGGGAAGAGACCCAGTACTTC	CASSLESGEETQYF
TRBV5-1	TRBJ1-1	-	-	TGCGCCAGCAGCAGGGCAGGGTTGGGCACTGAAGCTTTCTTT	CASSRAGLGTEAFF
TRBV2	TRBJ1-1	-	-	TGTGCCAGCAGAGTCGGTCAGACAACGTTCATGAACACTGAAGCTTTCTTT	CASRVGQTTFMNTEAFF
TRBV5-1	TRBJ1-3	TRBD1	-	TGCGCCAGCAGCCCCGGATCCTCCGGGACAGCAAGAACTGGAAACACCATATATTTT	CASSPGSSGTARTGNTIYF
TRBV15	TRBJ2-7	TRBD2	-	TGTGCCACCAGCAGAGAAAGATCTAGCGGGAGAGGGGAGCAGTACTTC	CATSRERSSGRGEQYF
TRBV28	TRBJ1-2	-	-	TGTGCCAGCAGTTTTAGGCAGGGGCCCCATGGCTACACCTTC	CASSFRQGPHGYTF
TRBV30	TRBJ1-4	-	-	TGTGCCTGGAACCAAGAAGGGGGTCCTAATGAAAAACTGTTTTTT	CAWNQEGGPNEKLFF
TRBV5-1	TRBJ2-2	TRBD2	-	TGCGCCAGCAGCTTGAGTCCGGGACTAGCGTCGAACACCGGGGAGCTGTTTTTT	CASSLSPGLASNTGELFF
TRBV10-2	TRBJ2-5	TRBD2	-	TGCGCCAGCCGGGTCCGCGGGAGGGACCAAGAGACCCAGTACTTC	CASRVRGRDQETQYF
TRBV13	TRBJ1-2	-	-	TGTGCCAGCAGCTTCCGGACAGCCTGGGGTGGCTACACCTTC	CASSFRTAWGGYTF
TRBV6-1	TRBJ2-1	-	-	TGTGCCAGCCCGAGACTACACGAGCAGTTCTTC	CASPRLHEQFF
TRBV5-1	TRBJ2-7	-	-	TGCGCCAGCAGCTTGGCCCCAGGGTACTACGAGCAGTACTTC	CASSLAPGYYEQYF
TRBV28	TRBJ2-7	TRBD2	-	TGTGCCAGTCTTACTCCGGGAGGCCCTACCTACGAGCAGTACTTC	CASLTPGGPTYEQYF
TRBV6-6	TRBJ2-5	-	-	TGTGCCAGCAGTTACGGGGCAGCCCAAGAGACCCAGTACTTC	CASSYGAAQETQYF
TRBV19	TRBJ2-2	-	few	TGTGCCACCCCCGACAGGAACACCGGGGAGCTGTTTTTT	CATPDRNTGELFF
TRBV5-6	TRBJ2-7	TRBD1	-	TGTGCCAGCAGCCCCCCTCCAGGGGGCTCATCCTACGAGCAGTACTTC	CASSPPPGGSSYEQYF
TRBV2	TRBJ2-7	-	-	TGTGCCAGCAGTGAAGCGCTTCAGTGGCAGTACTTC	CASSEALQWQYF
TRBV2	TRBJ1-2	TRBD1	few	TGTGCCAGCAGGGACAGGGCCCTAGGTAACTATGGCTACACCTTC	CASRDRALGNYGYTF
TRBV15	TRBJ2-1	-	-	TGTGCCACCAGCAACTACCCCGGGAGTAACAATGAGCAGTTCTTC	CATSNYPGSNNEQFF
TRBV7-9	TRBJ1-5	-	-	TGTGCCAGCAGCTTAGCGACGGGACTCAATCAGCCCCAGCATTTT	CASSLATGLNQPQHF
TRBV5-6	TRBJ1-2	TRBD1	-	TGTGCCAGCAGCCCGGGCCGTGGGCAGGGGGCGCGTGGCTACACCTTC	CASSPGRGQGARGYTF
TRBV29-1	TRBJ2-3	-	-	TGCAGCGTTGATCAGGACAGAACTAGCACAGATACGCAGTATTTT	CSVDQDRTSTDTQYF
TRBV9	TRBJ2-5	TRBD2	-	TGTGCCAGCAGCCTTAAGCGGGGGCCGCTAGGGGAGACCCAGTACTTC	CASSLKRGPLGETQYF
TRBV9	TRBJ2-2	-	-	TGTGCCAGCAGCGTAGATCCTTACACCGGGGAGCTGTTTTTT	CASSVDPYTGELFF
TRBV7-8	TRBJ2-7	TRBD2	once	TGTGCCAGCAGCTTAGAGGCGGGAGGGGCCTACGAGCAGTACTTC	CASSLEAGGAYEQYF